This T cell receptor (beta chain) was retrieved from a study of metastatic and nonmetastatic thyroid tumors. Notes on the study in general: According to reports, the diversity of TCR beta was significantly higher in malignant thyroid tumors than in benign nodules, and this held in both blood and tumor samples.

TCRdb re-processed the PCR reads through MiXCR. The data hold about 92,000 clones, with about 15% observed a single time. The sample holds many counts of this clone. The antigen is not known. Germline trimming cut 3 bases from V and 5 bases from J; bases unmatched to any gene: 7. In germline, CDR1 is KGHDR, CDR2 SFDVKD. The CDR3 is made up of 15 amino acids. Ahead of thyroid surgery, no patient had received treatment of any kind. The gene calls are TRBV24-1 and TRBJ2-5; 8 nucleotides align to TRBD2. Input material: blood. This sequence originates from a female donor with papillary thyroid cancer or a benign thyroid nodule (not recorded which). Some clones in this sample may be carry-over from other donors' samples. CDR3 in DNA: TGTGCCACCAGTGATCCGAAGCCGGGGGGGGAGACCCAGTACTTC. Its translation: CATSDPKPGGETQYF.